Listed below are T cell receptor beta chains from one sample, sequenced in a study of shared clonotypes between healthy human individuals. Produced via immunoSEQ multiplex PCR; TCRdb's table is partial and in-frame only. The sample lists about 2 million clones, about 94% seen once, with approximately 1.2% in the top ten. Specimen: naive CD8+ T cells sorted from blood. Receptor source: a man aged 18 to 30 in good health. The CDR3 runs from the conserved cysteine through the conserved F or W. The D gene is left open where the match is weak. Not all rows give a size; the values are once, few, many and, for expanded clones, a class.

>-|-|TRBJ2-7|TRBV7-9
CASSQDSYEQYF
TGTGCCAGCAGCCAAGACTCCTACGAGCAGTACTTC
>TRBD1|-|TRBJ2-5|TRBV11-2
CASSFRQGKGETQYF
TGTGCCAGCAGCTTCAGACAGGGTAAAGGGGAGACCCAGTACTTC
>-|-|TRBJ2-3|TRBV19
CASSGTASTDTQYF
TGTGCCAGTAGCGGGACCGCTAGCACAGATACGCAGTATTTT
>TRBD2|few|TRBJ2-7|TRBV10-3
CAISEGGLANYEQYF
TGTGCCATCAGTGAGGGGGGACTAGCCAACTACGAGCAGTACTTC
>-|-|TRBJ2-3|TRBV10-3
CAISEAGTTDTQYF
TGTGCCATCAGTGAGGCAGGGACCACAGATACGCAGTATTTT
>-|-|TRBJ2-2|TRBV2
CASTEPGSNTGELFF
TGTGCCAGCACGGAACCAGGGTCGAACACCGGGGAGCTGTTTTTT
>TRBD2|-|TRBJ2-5|TRBV7-9
CASSRAGGLETQYF
TGTGCCAGCAGCCGGGCGGGGGGGCTTGAGACCCAGTACTTC
>-|-|TRBJ1-1|TRBV6-1
CASSVSGSMNTEAFF
TGTGCCAGCAGTGTATCAGGGTCTATGAACACTGAAGCTTTCTTT
>-|-|TRBJ1-2|TRBV5-6
CASVEQTGAGGYTF
TGTGCCAGTGTCGAACAGACGGGCGCCGGTGGCTACACCTTC
>TRBD1|-|TRBJ2-6|TRBV6-1
CASSAWTGAGANVLTF
TGTGCCAGCAGTGCCTGGACAGGGGCTGGGGCCAACGTCCTGACTTTC